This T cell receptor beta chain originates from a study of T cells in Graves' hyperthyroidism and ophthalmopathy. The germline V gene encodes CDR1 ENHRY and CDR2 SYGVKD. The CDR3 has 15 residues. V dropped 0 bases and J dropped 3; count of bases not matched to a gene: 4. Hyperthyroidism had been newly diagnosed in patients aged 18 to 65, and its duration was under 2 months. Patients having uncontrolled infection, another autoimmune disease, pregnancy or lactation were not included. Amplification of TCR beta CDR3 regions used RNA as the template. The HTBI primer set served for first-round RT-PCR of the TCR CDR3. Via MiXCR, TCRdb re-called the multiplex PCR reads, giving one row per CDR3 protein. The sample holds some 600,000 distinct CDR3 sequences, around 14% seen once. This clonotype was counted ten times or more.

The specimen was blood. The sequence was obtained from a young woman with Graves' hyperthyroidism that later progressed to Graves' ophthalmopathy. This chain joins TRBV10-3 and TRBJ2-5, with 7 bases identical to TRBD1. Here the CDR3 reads CAISESGGSEETQYF. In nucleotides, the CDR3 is TGTGCCATCAGTGAGTCAGGGGGCAGTGAAGAGACCCAGTACTTC.